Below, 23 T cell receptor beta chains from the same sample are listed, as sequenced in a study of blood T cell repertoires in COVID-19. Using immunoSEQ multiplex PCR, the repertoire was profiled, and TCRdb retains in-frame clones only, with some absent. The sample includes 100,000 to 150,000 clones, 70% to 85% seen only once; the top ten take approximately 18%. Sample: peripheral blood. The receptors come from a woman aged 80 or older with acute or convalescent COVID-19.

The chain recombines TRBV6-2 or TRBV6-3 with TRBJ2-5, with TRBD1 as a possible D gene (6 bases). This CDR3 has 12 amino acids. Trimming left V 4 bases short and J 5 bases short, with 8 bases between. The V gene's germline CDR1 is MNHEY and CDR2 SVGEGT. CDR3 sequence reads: CASSSGDETQYF. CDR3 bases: TGTGCCAGCAGTTCAGGGGACGAGACCCAGTACTTC.

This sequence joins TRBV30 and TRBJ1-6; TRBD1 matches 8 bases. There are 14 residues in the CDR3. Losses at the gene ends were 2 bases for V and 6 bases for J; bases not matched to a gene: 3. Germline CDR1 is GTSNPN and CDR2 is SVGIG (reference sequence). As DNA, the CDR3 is TGTGCCTGGAGTAGGACAGGGACTAATTCACCCCTCCACTTT. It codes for CAWSRTGTNSPLHF.

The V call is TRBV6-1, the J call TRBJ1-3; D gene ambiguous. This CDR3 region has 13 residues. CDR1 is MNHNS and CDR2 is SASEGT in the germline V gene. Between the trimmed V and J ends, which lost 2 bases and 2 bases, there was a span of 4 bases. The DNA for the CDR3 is TGTGCCAGCAGTGAACAGACTGGAAACACCATATATTTT. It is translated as CASSEQTGNTIYF.

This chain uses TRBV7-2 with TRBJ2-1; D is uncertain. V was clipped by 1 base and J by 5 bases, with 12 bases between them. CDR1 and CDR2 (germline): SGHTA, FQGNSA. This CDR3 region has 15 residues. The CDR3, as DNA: TGTGCCAGCAGCTTAGAATCGGCCCAGGACAATGAGCAGTTCTTC. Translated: CASSLESAQDNEQFF.

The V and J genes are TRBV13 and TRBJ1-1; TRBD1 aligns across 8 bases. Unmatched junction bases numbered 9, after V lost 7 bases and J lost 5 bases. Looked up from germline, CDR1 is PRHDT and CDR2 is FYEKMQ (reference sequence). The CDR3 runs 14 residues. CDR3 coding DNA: TGTGCCAGCAAGGAGGGCAGGGGGCTGACTGAAGCTTTCTTT. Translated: CASKEGRGLTEAFF. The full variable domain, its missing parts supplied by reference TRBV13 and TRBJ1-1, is AAGVIQSPRHLIKEKRETATLKCYPIPRHDTVYWYQQGPGQDPQFLISFYEKMQSDKGSIPDRFSAQQFSDYHSELNMSSLELGDSALYFCASKEGRGLTEAFFGQGTRLTVV.

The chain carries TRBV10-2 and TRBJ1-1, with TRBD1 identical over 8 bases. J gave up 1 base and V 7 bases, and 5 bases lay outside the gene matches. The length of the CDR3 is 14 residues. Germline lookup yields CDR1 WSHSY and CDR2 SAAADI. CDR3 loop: CASTAGGSNTEAFF. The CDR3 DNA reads TGCGCCAGCACGGCAGGGGGCTCGAACACTGAAGCTTTCTTT.

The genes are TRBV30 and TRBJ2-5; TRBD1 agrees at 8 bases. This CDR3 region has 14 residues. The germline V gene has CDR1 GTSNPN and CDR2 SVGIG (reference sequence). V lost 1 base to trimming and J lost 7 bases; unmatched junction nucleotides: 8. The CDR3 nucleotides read TGTGCCTGGAGTGGGACAGGGACCACGAGGACCCAGTACTTC. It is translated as CAWSGTGTTRTQYF.

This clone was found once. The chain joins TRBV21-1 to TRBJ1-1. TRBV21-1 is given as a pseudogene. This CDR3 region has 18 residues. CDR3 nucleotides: TGTGCCAGCAGCAAAGAAGAGGGGGGAGGGTTTTGGAACACTGAAGCTTTCTTT. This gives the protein CASSKEEGGGFWNTEAFF.

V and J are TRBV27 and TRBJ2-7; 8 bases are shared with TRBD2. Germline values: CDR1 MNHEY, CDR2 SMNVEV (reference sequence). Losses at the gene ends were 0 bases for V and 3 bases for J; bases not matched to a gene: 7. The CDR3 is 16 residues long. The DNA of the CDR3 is TGTGCCAGCAGTTTATCGTTCGGTAGCGGGAACTACGAGCAGTACTTC. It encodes CASSLSFGSGNYEQYF.

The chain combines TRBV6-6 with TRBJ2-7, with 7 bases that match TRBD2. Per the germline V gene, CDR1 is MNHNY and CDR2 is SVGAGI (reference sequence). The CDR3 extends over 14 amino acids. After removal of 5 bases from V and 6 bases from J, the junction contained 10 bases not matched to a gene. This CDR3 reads CASSPSGGGGEQYF. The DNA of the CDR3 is TGTGCCAGCAGTCCTAGCGGTGGGGGAGGCGAGCAGTACTTC.

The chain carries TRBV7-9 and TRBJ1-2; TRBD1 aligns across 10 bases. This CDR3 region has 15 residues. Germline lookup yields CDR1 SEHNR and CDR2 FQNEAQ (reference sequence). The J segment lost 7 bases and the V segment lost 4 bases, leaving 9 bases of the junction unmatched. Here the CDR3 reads CASSSRQGAQGGYTF. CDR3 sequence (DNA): TGTGCCAGCAGCTCCCGACAGGGGGCGCAGGGTGGCTACACCTTC.

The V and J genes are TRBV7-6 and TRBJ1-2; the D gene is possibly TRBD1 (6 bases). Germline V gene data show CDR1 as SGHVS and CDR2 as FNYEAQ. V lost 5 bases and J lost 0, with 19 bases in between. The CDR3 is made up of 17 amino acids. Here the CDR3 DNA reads TGTGCCAGCAGCCCGCAGGGGAGGGGATTCTCTAACTATGGCTACACCTTC. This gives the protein CASSPQGRGFSNYGYTF.

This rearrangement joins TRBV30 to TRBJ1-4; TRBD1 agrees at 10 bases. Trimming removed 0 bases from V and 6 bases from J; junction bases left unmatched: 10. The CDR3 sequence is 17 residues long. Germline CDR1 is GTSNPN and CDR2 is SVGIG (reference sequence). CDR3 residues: CAWSVFPIGTGDEKLFF. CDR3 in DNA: TGTGCCTGGAGTGTATTCCCTATAGGGACAGGGGATGAAAAACTGTTTTTT. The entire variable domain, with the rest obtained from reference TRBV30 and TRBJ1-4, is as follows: SQTIHQWPATLVQPVGSPLSLECTVEGTSNPNLYWYRQAAGRGLQLLFYSVGIGQISSEVPQNLSASRPQDRQFILSSKKLLLSDSGFYLCAWSVFPIGTGDEKLFFGSGTQLSVL.

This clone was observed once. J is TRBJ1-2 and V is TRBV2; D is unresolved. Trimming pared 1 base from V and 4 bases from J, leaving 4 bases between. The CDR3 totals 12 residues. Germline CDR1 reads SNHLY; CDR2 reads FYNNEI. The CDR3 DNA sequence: TGTGCCAGCAGTGAAGGGCCCTATGGCTACACCTTC. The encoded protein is CASSEGPYGYTF.

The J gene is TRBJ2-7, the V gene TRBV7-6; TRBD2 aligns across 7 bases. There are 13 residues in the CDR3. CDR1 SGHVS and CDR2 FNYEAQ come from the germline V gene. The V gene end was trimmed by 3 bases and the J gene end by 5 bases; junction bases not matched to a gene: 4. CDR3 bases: TGTGCCAGCAGCTTGGGACTACCCCACGAGCAGTACTTC. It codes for CASSLGLPHEQYF.

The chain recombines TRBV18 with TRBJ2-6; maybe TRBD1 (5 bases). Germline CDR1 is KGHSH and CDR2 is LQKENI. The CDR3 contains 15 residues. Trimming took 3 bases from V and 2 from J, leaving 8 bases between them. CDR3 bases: TGTGCCAGCTCACCTAGACAGACTGGGGCCAACGTCCTGACTTTC. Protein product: CASSPRQTGANVLTF.

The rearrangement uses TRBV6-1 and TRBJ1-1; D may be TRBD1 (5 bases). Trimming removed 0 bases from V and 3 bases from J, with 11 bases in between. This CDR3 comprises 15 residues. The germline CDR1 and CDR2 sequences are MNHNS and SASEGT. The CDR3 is CASSEALRGYTEAFF. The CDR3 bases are TGTGCCAGCAGTGAAGCGCTTCGGGGGTACACTGAAGCTTTCTTT.

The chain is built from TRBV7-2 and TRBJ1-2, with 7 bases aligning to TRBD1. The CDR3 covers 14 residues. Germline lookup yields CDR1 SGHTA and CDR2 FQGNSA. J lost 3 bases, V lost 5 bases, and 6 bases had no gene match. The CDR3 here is CASSRPDRDYGYTF. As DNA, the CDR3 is TGTGCCAGCAGCAGACCCGACAGGGACTATGGCTACACCTTC.

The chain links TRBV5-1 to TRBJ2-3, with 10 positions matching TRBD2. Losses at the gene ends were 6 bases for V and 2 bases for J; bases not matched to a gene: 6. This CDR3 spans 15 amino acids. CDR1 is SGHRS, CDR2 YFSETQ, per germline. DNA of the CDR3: TGCGCCAGCACCTTTAGCGGGAGGATCACAGATACGCAGTATTTT. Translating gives CASTFSGRITDTQYF.

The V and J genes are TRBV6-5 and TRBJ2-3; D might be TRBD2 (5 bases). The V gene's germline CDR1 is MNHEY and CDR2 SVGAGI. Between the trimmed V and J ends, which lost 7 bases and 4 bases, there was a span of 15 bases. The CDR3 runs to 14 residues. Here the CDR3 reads CASTRGLFSDTQYF. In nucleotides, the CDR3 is TGTGCCAGCACGCGAGGGCTTTTTTCAGATACGCAGTATTTT.

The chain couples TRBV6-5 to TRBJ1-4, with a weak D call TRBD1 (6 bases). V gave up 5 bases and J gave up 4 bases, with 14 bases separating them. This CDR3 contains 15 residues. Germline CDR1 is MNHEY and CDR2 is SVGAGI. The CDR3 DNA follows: TGTGCCAGCAGTCCCAATACAGGGTTTAATGAAAAACTGTTTTTT. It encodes CASSPNTGFNEKLFF.

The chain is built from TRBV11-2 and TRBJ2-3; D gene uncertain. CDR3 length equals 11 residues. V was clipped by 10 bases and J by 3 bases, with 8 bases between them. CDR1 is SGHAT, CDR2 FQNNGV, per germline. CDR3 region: CATAKTDTQYF. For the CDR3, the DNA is TGTGCCACCGCGAAAACAGATACGCAGTATTTT.

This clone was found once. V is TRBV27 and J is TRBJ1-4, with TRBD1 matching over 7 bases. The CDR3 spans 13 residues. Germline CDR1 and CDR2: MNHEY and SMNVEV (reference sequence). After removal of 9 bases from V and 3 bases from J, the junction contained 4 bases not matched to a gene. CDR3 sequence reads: CASKGQPNEKLFF. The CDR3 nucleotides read TGTGCCAGTAAGGGACAGCCTAATGAAAAACTGTTTTTT.